This T cell receptor beta chain was recorded in a study of cytomegalovirus exposure and HLA in healthy donors. Looked up from germline, CDR1 is SGHAT and CDR2 is FQNNGV. The CDR3 has 11 residues. Primers: 60 Vbeta forward and 13 Jbeta reverse. TCRdb's table, derived via immunoSEQ multiplex PCR, lists solely in-frame clones and lacks some. The repertoire holds about 180,000 clones, with 70% to 80% as singletons. With respect to this clone: Germline and junction disagree at one end, which may indicate a read error.

This rearrangement joins TRBV11-2 to TRBJ2-5; D is tentatively TRBD1 or TRBD2 (6 bases each). The sequence was obtained from a woman in her twenties or thirties in good health and CMV-seropositive. Input material: PBMCs. The DNA of the CDR3 is TGTGCCAGCAGCCTAGAGGGGGGCCAGTACTTC. As protein: CASSLEGGQYF.